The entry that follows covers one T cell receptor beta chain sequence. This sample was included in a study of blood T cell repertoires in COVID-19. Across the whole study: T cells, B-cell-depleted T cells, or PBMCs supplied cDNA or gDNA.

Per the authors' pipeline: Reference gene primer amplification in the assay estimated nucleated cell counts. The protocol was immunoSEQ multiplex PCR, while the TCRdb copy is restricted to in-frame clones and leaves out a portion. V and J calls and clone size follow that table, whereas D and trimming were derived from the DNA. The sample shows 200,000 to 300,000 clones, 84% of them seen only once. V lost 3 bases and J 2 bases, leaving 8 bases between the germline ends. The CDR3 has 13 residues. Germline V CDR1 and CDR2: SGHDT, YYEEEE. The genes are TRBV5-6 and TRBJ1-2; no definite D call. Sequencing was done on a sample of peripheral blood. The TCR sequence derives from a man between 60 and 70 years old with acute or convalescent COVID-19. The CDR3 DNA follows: TGTGCCAGCAGCTCCGGGTCAAACTATGGCTACACCTTC. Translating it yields CASSSGSNYGYTF.